The present T cell receptor beta chain was sequenced within a study of T cell responses to AZD1222 COVID-19 vaccine listed by TCRdb under 2021. In terms of the full investigation: AZD1222 recipients with second doses at about 4 weeks or about 12 weeks were pooled, because spike-specific TCR depth and breadth did not differ between schedules. Trial participants were enrolled by age into subgroups of 18-55, 56-69 and 70-plus years, and roughly 150, 30 and 60 TCR-sequenced participants, respectively, were included in these subgroups. TCR sequencing covered 233 trial participants: 200 to 220 given two doses of AZD1222 and 26 given two doses of MenACWY control vaccine.

From its cysteine to its phenylalanine, the CDR3 spans 15 amino acids. Only the CDR3 region is kept as DNA, spanning 45 bases read in frame from base 1. V trim: 4 bases; J trim: 5 bases; unmatched bases: 10. CDR1 and CDR2 are read off the germline V gene (reference sequence) as LNHDA and SQIVND. Comments on this clone: It has no known antigen specificity. No much larger clonotype is one base removed from it; base qualities were not supplied.

Here is what the overall study found, with its caveats: After two AZD1222 doses, both the breadth and the depth of spike-specific TCRs were significantly higher than at day 0 and than in MenACWY recipients. Participants were mostly white British and included more females than males, and it was suggested by the authors that clonal diversity may have been underestimated. Reportedly, close to half of the unique spike-specific TCRs recognized epitopes lying outside the regions that are mutated in the B.1.351 and B.1.1.7 variants. Conclusions about previously exposed vaccinees are limited, since just 5 to 7 AZD1222 recipients were seropositive for SARS-CoV-2 at baseline. Because no samples from the day 14 peak response were available, repertoires could be characterized only after the peak T cell response. The 56-69-year group was small, and its depth increase did not reach significance, likely because of low power. The vaccine-associated CD4 TCRs covered the entire spike protein, and the dominant responses fell in regions 160-218 and 743-854.

The CDR3 regions of human TCRbeta chains were subjected to immunosequencing. The authors' pipeline ran thus. TCRs in the repertoires were compared against a reference library of SARS-CoV-2-specific TCRs that had been generated with the MIRA antigen-specificity platform. Breadth was defined as the fraction of unique TCRs that were SARS-CoV-2-associated, and depth was defined as the fraction of total T cells that were SARS-CoV-2-associated. Using the MIRA data, every spike-specific TCR was mapped to the spike region that the TCR reacted to and assigned to either a CD4 or a CD8 class. Log10-transformed breadth and depth values were compared by one-way ANOVA with Sidak's multiple comparisons tests. TCRdb holds this immuneACCESS table with in-frame rearrangements only. Some clones are missing; in checked studies, unresolved V genes explain under half, and the rest has no known cause. The V and J calls and clone size are taken from that table; D and trimming were inferred from the DNA. A total of 120,000 or so clones appear in this sample, 85% to 90% of them only once. Of the sample, approximately 3.4% is held by the ten largest clones.

Read against the paper, the sample's time point label means: baseline before first vaccination. The vaccinee samples were drawn from two UK trials, COV001 and COV002, one of which was a single-blind randomized controlled phase 2/3 trial testing AZD1222 (ChAdOx1 nCoV-19) in healthy adults. Trial participant PBMC samples were collected at day 0 and day 28 after the second dose for TCRbeta chain sequencing. Source: peripheral blood, taken on day 0 of AZD1222 vaccination. This receptor chain uses TRBV19 and TRBJ2-7; the junction holds 8 bases that match TRBD1. The TCR was taken from an adult in good health. The DNA sequence follows: TGTGCCAGTAGTAGCCGGGAAGGACAGGGCCACGAGCAGTACTTC. Translated, it reads CASSSREGQGHEQYF.